The rows below give T cell receptor beta chains drawn from one sample of a study of blood T cell repertoires in COVID-19. Assay used: immunoSEQ multiplex PCR; TCRdb lists only in-frame clones, some missing. The table records about 140,000 clones, approximately 80% of them present only once. Sequenced: peripheral blood. These TCRs come from a woman of 80 years or more with active or convalescent COVID-19. Each CDR3 is given with its conserved first and last residue. D genes are given only for firm matches. Not every row has a clone size; where given, it reads once, few, many or a size class.

v_call: TRBV18
clone_size: once
j_call: TRBJ2-1
cdr3_length: 16
d_call: TRBD2
cdr3_aa: CASSPVAGGSFNEQFF
cdr3_nt: TGTGCCAGCTCACCTGTAGCGGGGGGCTCATTCAATGAGCAGTTCTTC

v_call: TRBV2
clone_size: NA
j_call: TRBJ2-3
cdr3_length: 14
d_call: NA
cdr3_aa: CASSEWSGGDTQYF
cdr3_nt: TGTGCCAGCAGTGAGTGGAGCGGTGGAGATACGCAGTATTTT

v_call: TRBV5-1
clone_size: NA
j_call: TRBJ2-1
cdr3_length: 15
d_call: TRBD1
cdr3_aa: CASSSGAGQGNEQFF
cdr3_nt: TGCGCCAGCAGCTCTGGGGCCGGACAGGGCAATGAGCAGTTCTTC

v_call: TRBV4-1
clone_size: many
j_call: TRBJ1-1
cdr3_length: 15
d_call: NA
cdr3_aa: CASSQAPGANTEAFF
cdr3_nt: TGCGCCAGCAGCCAGGCCCCAGGGGCGAACACTGAAGCTTTCTTT

v_call: TRBV19
clone_size: NA
j_call: TRBJ1-1
cdr3_length: 15
d_call: TRBD1
cdr3_aa: CASLSPGTGGTEAFF
cdr3_nt: TGTGCCAGTTTGAGCCCCGGGACAGGGGGGACTGAAGCTTTCTTT

v_call: TRBV5-6
clone_size: NA
j_call: TRBJ2-7
cdr3_length: 14
d_call: TRBD2
cdr3_aa: CASSLRGNSYEQYF
cdr3_nt: TGTGCCAGCAGCCTGCGGGGGAACTCCTACGAGCAGTACTTC

v_call: TRBV3-1/TRBV3-2
clone_size: once
j_call: TRBJ1-3
cdr3_length: 15
d_call: TRBD1
cdr3_aa: CASSNPGGFGNTIYF
cdr3_nt: TGTGCCAGCAGCAACCCAGGGGGCTTTGGAAACACCATATATTTT

v_call: TRBV5-8
clone_size: NA
j_call: TRBJ2-6
cdr3_length: 15
d_call: NA
cdr3_aa: CASSLSRSGANVLTF
cdr3_nt: TGTGCCAGCAGCTTGTCGCGTTCTGGGGCCAACGTCCTGACTTTC

v_call: TRBV10-1
clone_size: once
j_call: TRBJ1-4
cdr3_length: 16
d_call: NA
cdr3_aa: CASSESRGATNEKLFF
cdr3_nt: TGCGCCAGCAGTGAGTCCAGGGGAGCTACTAATGAAAAACTGTTTTTT

v_call: TRBV30
clone_size: few
j_call: TRBJ1-6
cdr3_length: 17
d_call: NA
cdr3_aa: CAWSILGASSYNSPLHF
cdr3_nt: TGTGCCTGGAGTATCCTTGGGGCCAGCTCCTATAATTCACCCCTCCACTTT

v_call: TRBV10-1
clone_size: NA
j_call: TRBJ1-1
cdr3_length: 13
d_call: NA
cdr3_aa: CASSDSDGSAAFF
cdr3_nt: TGCGCCAGCAGTGATTCCGACGGGTCGGCGGCTTTCTTT

v_call: TRBV11-2
clone_size: NA
j_call: TRBJ2-5
cdr3_length: 13
d_call: TRBD2
cdr3_aa: CASSSGLVGSQYF
cdr3_nt: TGTGCCAGCAGCTCGGGACTAGTTGGTTCCCAGTACTTC

v_call: TRBV7-2
clone_size: NA
j_call: TRBJ1-2
cdr3_length: 14
d_call: TRBD1
cdr3_aa: CASSLNRGRYGYTF
cdr3_nt: TGTGCCAGCAGCCTAAACAGGGGGCGATATGGCTACACCTTC

v_call: TRBV7-8
clone_size: few
j_call: TRBJ2-4
cdr3_length: 13
d_call: NA
cdr3_aa: CASSSVLTDGQYF
cdr3_nt: TGTGCCAGCAGCTCCGTCCTTACAGATGGGCAGTACTTC

v_call: TRBV29-1
clone_size: NA
j_call: TRBJ2-3
cdr3_length: 14
d_call: TRBD2
cdr3_aa: CSVELLAGGDTQYF
cdr3_nt: TGCAGCGTTGAATTACTAGCGGGGGGGGATACGCAGTATTTT

v_call: TRBV28
clone_size: NA
j_call: TRBJ1-5
cdr3_length: 14
d_call: TRBD1
cdr3_aa: CASYGTGIFQPQHF
cdr3_nt: TGTGCCAGTTACGGGACAGGGATTTTTCAGCCCCAGCATTTT

v_call: TRBV3-1/TRBV3-2
clone_size: NA
j_call: TRBJ1-1
cdr3_length: 14
d_call: TRBD1
cdr3_aa: CASSQRTGGSEAFF
cdr3_nt: TGTGCCAGCAGCCAAAGGACAGGGGGCTCTGAAGCTTTCTTT

v_call: TRBV28
clone_size: NA
j_call: TRBJ1-6
cdr3_length: 17
d_call: NA
cdr3_aa: CASSSTGGHRGRSPLHF
cdr3_nt: TGTGCCAGCAGTTCCACGGGGGGACATAGGGGAAGATCACCCCTCCACTTT

v_call: TRBV5-1
clone_size: once
j_call: TRBJ1-4
cdr3_length: 14
d_call: TRBD1
cdr3_aa: CASSAGQRNEKLFF
cdr3_nt: TGCGCCAGCAGCGCGGGACAGCGAAATGAAAAACTGTTTTTT

v_call: TRBV7-9
clone_size: NA
j_call: TRBJ1-5
cdr3_length: 18
d_call: NA
cdr3_aa: CASRGGDSPPYSNQPQHF
cdr3_nt: TGTGCCAGCAGGGGGGGGGATTCCCCCCCTTATAGCAATCAGCCCCAGCATTTT

v_call: TRBV5-8
clone_size: NA
j_call: TRBJ2-1
cdr3_length: 16
d_call: TRBD2
cdr3_aa: CASSSISGGQYNEQFF
cdr3_nt: TGTGCCAGCAGCTCCATTAGCGGGGGGCAGTACAATGAGCAGTTCTTC

v_call: TRBV11-2
clone_size: NA
j_call: TRBJ2-7
cdr3_length: 14
d_call: NA
cdr3_aa: CASSLDRAGQEQYF
cdr3_nt: TGTGCCAGCAGCTTAGATCGGGCGGGGCAAGAGCAGTACTTC

v_call: TRBV9
clone_size: NA
j_call: TRBJ2-5
cdr3_length: 17
d_call: TRBD2
cdr3_aa: CASSVVPVAGGRETQYF
cdr3_nt: TGTGCCAGCAGCGTAGTTCCGGTAGCGGGGGGGCGGGAGACCCAGTACTTC

v_call: TRBV6-1
clone_size: NA
j_call: TRBJ2-2
cdr3_length: 16
d_call: NA
cdr3_aa: CASSGLGGSQTGELFF
cdr3_nt: TGTGCCAGCAGTGGCTTAGGAGGGTCCCAGACCGGGGAGCTGTTTTTT

v_call: TRBV6-1
clone_size: NA
j_call: TRBJ2-7
cdr3_length: 14
d_call: TRBD1
cdr3_aa: CASSETGITYEQYF
cdr3_nt: TGTGCCAGCAGTGAGACAGGGATTACCTACGAGCAGTACTTC

v_call: TRBV7-9
clone_size: once
j_call: TRBJ1-1
cdr3_length: 17
d_call: TRBD1
cdr3_aa: CASGSGPQGLANTEAFF
cdr3_nt: TGTGCCAGCGGTTCGGGACCACAGGGGCTGGCGAACACTGAAGCTTTCTTT

v_call: TRBV12-3/TRBV12-4
clone_size: few
j_call: TRBJ1-1
cdr3_length: 13
d_call: NA
cdr3_aa: CASSYTANTEAFF
cdr3_nt: TGTGCCAGCAGTTACACAGCGAACACTGAAGCTTTCTTT

v_call: TRBV28
clone_size: NA
j_call: TRBJ1-5
cdr3_length: 15
d_call: TRBD1
cdr3_aa: CASGQGDSGNQPQHF
cdr3_nt: TGTGCCAGCGGTCAGGGGGATTCTGGCAATCAGCCCCAGCATTTT

v_call: TRBV5-4
clone_size: NA
j_call: TRBJ2-5
cdr3_length: 15
d_call: TRBD2
cdr3_aa: CASSSLAGGWETQYF
cdr3_nt: TGTGCCAGCAGCTCACTAGCGGGGGGGTGGGAGACCCAGTACTTC

v_call: TRBV6-1
clone_size: NA
j_call: TRBJ1-6
cdr3_length: 17
d_call: TRBD1
cdr3_aa: CASSAAGGILENSPLHF
cdr3_nt: TGTGCCAGCAGTGCCGCAGGGGGAATCCTAGAGAATTCACCCCTCCACTTT

v_call: TRBV12-3/TRBV12-4
clone_size: NA
j_call: TRBJ1-2
cdr3_length: 12
d_call: NA
cdr3_aa: CASSFAGDGYTF
cdr3_nt: TGTGCCAGCAGTTTTGCAGGGGATGGCTACACCTTC

v_call: TRBV3-1/TRBV3-2
clone_size: NA
j_call: TRBJ1-5
cdr3_length: 15
d_call: TRBD1
cdr3_aa: CASSSRQGTNQPQHF
cdr3_nt: TGTGCCAGCAGCTCAAGACAGGGCACCAATCAGCCCCAGCATTTT

v_call: TRBV7-6
clone_size: NA
j_call: TRBJ2-7
cdr3_length: 18
d_call: TRBD1
cdr3_aa: CASSPRTGAVGSSYEQYF
cdr3_nt: TGTGCCAGCAGCCCCAGGACAGGGGCGGTTGGTAGCTCCTACGAGCAGTACTTC

v_call: TRBV11-2
clone_size: NA
j_call: TRBJ2-1
cdr3_length: 17
d_call: NA
cdr3_aa: CASSFRLTGLGYNEQFF
cdr3_nt: TGTGCCAGCAGCTTCCGTCTGACAGGATTGGGGTACAATGAGCAGTTCTTC

v_call: TRBV7-2
clone_size: NA
j_call: TRBJ2-1
cdr3_length: 14
d_call: NA
cdr3_aa: CASSLPTGFNEQFF
cdr3_nt: TGTGCCAGCAGCTTACCCACGGGATTCAATGAGCAGTTCTTC

v_call: TRBV5-1
clone_size: NA
j_call: TRBJ1-5
cdr3_length: 16
d_call: NA
cdr3_aa: CASSLTPEDSNQPQHF
cdr3_nt: TGCGCCAGCAGCCTCACCCCAGAGGATAGCAATCAGCCCCAGCATTTT

v_call: TRBV2
clone_size: NA
j_call: TRBJ1-2
cdr3_length: 12
d_call: TRBD1
cdr3_aa: CASGEDRFGYTF
cdr3_nt: TGTGCCAGCGGGGAGGACAGGTTTGGCTACACCTTC

v_call: TRBV5-1
clone_size: NA
j_call: TRBJ1-6
cdr3_length: 14
d_call: NA
cdr3_aa: CASSNEQGRSPLHF
cdr3_nt: TGCGCCAGCAGCAACGAACAGGGCCGGTCACCCCTCCACTTT

v_call: TRBV25-1
clone_size: NA
j_call: TRBJ1-1
cdr3_length: 18
d_call: NA
cdr3_aa: CASSGQIGTHRKNTEAFF
cdr3_nt: TGTGCCAGCAGTGGGCAGATCGGGACACACAGAAAGAACACTGAAGCTTTCTTT

v_call: TRBV19
clone_size: many
j_call: TRBJ1-1
cdr3_length: 15
d_call: TRBD1
cdr3_aa: CASSSDRGRNTEAFF
cdr3_nt: TGTGCCAGTAGTAGCGACAGGGGGCGGAACACTGAAGCTTTCTTT

v_call: TRBV6-2/TRBV6-3
clone_size: once
j_call: TRBJ1-2
cdr3_length: 13
d_call: NA
cdr3_aa: CASSRPDSYGYTF
cdr3_nt: TGTGCCAGCAGCCGACCCGACAGCTATGGCTACACCTTC

v_call: TRBV19
clone_size: NA
j_call: TRBJ2-2
cdr3_length: 12
d_call: NA
cdr3_aa: CASRPETGELFF
cdr3_nt: TGTGCCAGTAGACCAGAAACCGGGGAGCTGTTTTTT

v_call: TRBV5-8
clone_size: NA
j_call: TRBJ1-2
cdr3_length: 15
d_call: TRBD1
cdr3_aa: CASSPGQRIYYGYTF
cdr3_nt: TGTGCCAGCAGCCCGGGACAGCGAATATACTATGGCTACACCTTC

v_call: TRBV7-2
clone_size: NA
j_call: TRBJ1-5
cdr3_length: 17
d_call: NA
cdr3_aa: CASSARAGANANQPQHF
cdr3_nt: TGTGCCAGCAGCGCCCGGGCAGGGGCGAATGCAAATCAGCCCCAGCATTTT

v_call: TRBV30
clone_size: few
j_call: TRBJ1-1
cdr3_length: 15
d_call: TRBD1
cdr3_aa: CAWSVWGTANTEAFF
cdr3_nt: TGTGCCTGGAGTGTCTGGGGGACAGCTAACACTGAAGCTTTCTTT

v_call: TRBV19
clone_size: NA
j_call: TRBJ1-1
cdr3_length: 15
d_call: NA
cdr3_aa: CASSPRRMADDEAFF
cdr3_nt: TGTGCCAGTAGTCCGAGGCGGATGGCCGATGATGAAGCTTTCTTT

v_call: TRBV27
clone_size: NA
j_call: TRBJ1-6
cdr3_length: 13
d_call: TRBD1
cdr3_aa: CASSGQGHSPLHF
cdr3_nt: TGTGCCAGCAGTGGACAGGGTCATTCACCCCTCCACTTT

v_call: TRBV28
clone_size: few
j_call: TRBJ1-6
cdr3_length: 14
d_call: TRBD1
cdr3_aa: CASSQGALEKPLHF
cdr3_nt: TGTGCCAGCAGTCAGGGGGCACTCGAGAAACCCCTCCACTTT

v_call: TRBV30
clone_size: NA
j_call: TRBJ1-5
cdr3_length: 15
d_call: TRBD1
cdr3_aa: CAWSVGTGIPQPQHF
cdr3_nt: TGTGCCTGGAGTGTTGGGACAGGGATTCCTCAGCCCCAGCATTTT

v_call: TRBV5-6
clone_size: once
j_call: TRBJ1-3
cdr3_length: 15
d_call: TRBD1
cdr3_aa: CASSFGQGRGNTIYF
cdr3_nt: TGTGCCAGCAGCTTCGGACAGGGTCGGGGAAACACCATATATTTT

v_call: TRBV7-2
clone_size: NA
j_call: TRBJ2-2
cdr3_length: 16
d_call: NA
cdr3_aa: CASSLVPGPKTGELFF
cdr3_nt: TGTGCCAGCAGCTTAGTGCCAGGGCCAAAAACCGGGGAGCTGTTTTTT

v_call: TRBV5-8
clone_size: NA
j_call: TRBJ2-1
cdr3_length: 15
d_call: TRBD2
cdr3_aa: CASSLERGTSVEQFF
cdr3_nt: TGTGCCAGCAGCTTGGAGCGTGGGACTAGCGTTGAGCAGTTCTTC

v_call: TRBV11-2
clone_size: NA
j_call: TRBJ2-7
cdr3_length: 13
d_call: NA
cdr3_aa: CASSFALSYEQYF
cdr3_nt: TGTGCCAGCAGCTTCGCACTATCCTACGAGCAGTACTTC

v_call: TRBV19
clone_size: NA
j_call: TRBJ1-2
cdr3_length: 15
d_call: TRBD1
cdr3_aa: CASSVGDRPNYGYTF
cdr3_nt: TGTGCCAGTAGTGTGGGGGACAGGCCTAACTATGGCTACACCTTC

v_call: TRBV28
clone_size: NA
j_call: TRBJ1-1
cdr3_length: 11
d_call: NA
cdr3_aa: CASNSNVRAFF
cdr3_nt: TGTGCCAGCAACTCCAACGTTCGGGCTTTCTTT

v_call: TRBV2
clone_size: NA
j_call: TRBJ1-1
cdr3_length: 15
d_call: TRBD1
cdr3_aa: CASRERTGGIPEAFF
cdr3_nt: TGTGCCAGCAGAGAGAGGACAGGGGGCATCCCTGAAGCTTTCTTT

v_call: TRBV12-3/TRBV12-4
clone_size: few
j_call: TRBJ2-1
cdr3_length: 11
d_call: NA
cdr3_aa: CASSFRNEQFF
cdr3_nt: TGTGCCAGCAGTTTTAGAAATGAGCAGTTCTTC

v_call: TRBV30
clone_size: NA
j_call: TRBJ2-1
cdr3_length: 11
d_call: NA
cdr3_aa: CAWSTLFEQFF
cdr3_nt: TGTGCCTGGAGTACTTTGTTTGAGCAGTTCTTC

v_call: TRBV11-3
clone_size: NA
j_call: TRBJ2-7
cdr3_length: 14
d_call: NA
cdr3_aa: CASSRSGTSYEQYF
cdr3_nt: TGTGCCAGCAGCCGGTCAGGAACCTCCTACGAGCAGTACTTC

v_call: TRBV19
clone_size: NA
j_call: TRBJ1-3
cdr3_length: 14
d_call: NA
cdr3_aa: CASRGALSGNTIYF
cdr3_nt: TGTGCCAGTAGGGGGGCATTGTCTGGAAACACCATATATTTT